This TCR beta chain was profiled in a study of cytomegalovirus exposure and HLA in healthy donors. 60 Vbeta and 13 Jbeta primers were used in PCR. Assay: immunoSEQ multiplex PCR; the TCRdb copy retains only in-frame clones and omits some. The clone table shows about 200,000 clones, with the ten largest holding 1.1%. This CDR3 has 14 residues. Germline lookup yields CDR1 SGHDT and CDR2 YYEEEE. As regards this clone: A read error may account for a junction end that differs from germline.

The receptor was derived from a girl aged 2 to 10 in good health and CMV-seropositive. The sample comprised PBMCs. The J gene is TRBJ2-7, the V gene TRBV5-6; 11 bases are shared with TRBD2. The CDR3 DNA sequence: TGTGCCGGCAGCTTTGGGACTAGCGGCCACGAGCAGTACTTC. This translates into CAGSFGTSGHEQYF.